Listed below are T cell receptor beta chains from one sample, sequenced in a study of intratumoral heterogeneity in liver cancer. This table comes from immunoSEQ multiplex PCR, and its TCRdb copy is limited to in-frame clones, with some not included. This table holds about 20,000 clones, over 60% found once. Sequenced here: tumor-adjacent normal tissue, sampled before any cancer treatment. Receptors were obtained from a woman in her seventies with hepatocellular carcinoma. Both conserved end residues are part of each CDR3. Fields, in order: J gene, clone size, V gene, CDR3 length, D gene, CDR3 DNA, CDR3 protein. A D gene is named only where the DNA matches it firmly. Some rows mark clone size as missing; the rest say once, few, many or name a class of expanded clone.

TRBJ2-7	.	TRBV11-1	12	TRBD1	TGTGCCAGCAGCATGACAGGGTACGAGCAGTACTTC	CASSMTGYEQYF
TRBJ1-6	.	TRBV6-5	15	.	TGTGCCAGCAGTTACTCGGGACAAAATAATTCACCCCTCCACTTT	CASSYSGQNNSPLHF
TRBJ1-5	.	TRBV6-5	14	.	TGTGCCAGCAGTTACGGGGGGGCAGGTCAGCCCCAGCATTTT	CASSYGGAGQPQHF
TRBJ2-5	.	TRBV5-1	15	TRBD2	TGCGCCAGCAGCTTGGGTGCACTAGCGGGAGAGACCCAGTACTTC	CASSLGALAGETQYF
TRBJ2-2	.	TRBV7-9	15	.	TGTGCCAGCAGATTAGAGGACTTATGGACCGGGGAGCTGTTTTTT	CASRLEDLWTGELFF
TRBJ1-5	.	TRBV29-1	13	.	TGCAGCGTTCAGACAGGAAGAGATCAGCCCCAGCATTTT	CSVQTGRDQPQHF
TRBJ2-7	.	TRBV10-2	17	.	TGCGCCAGCAGTGACCCCCGAGCACGGGAAGGGTCCTACGAGCAGTACTTC	CASSDPRAREGSYEQYF
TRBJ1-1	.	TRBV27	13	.	TGTGCCAGCAGTTTAGAGTGGAACACTGAAGCTTTCTTT	CASSLEWNTEAFF
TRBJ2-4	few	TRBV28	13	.	TGTGCAATTGGCGGGGTAGCCAAAAACATTCAGTACTTC	CAIGGVAKNIQYF
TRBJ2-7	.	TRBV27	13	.	TGTGCCAGCAGCCGGACCTACTCCTACGAGCAGTACTTC	CASSRTYSYEQYF
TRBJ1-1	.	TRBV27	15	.	TGTGCCAGCAGTACCGAACAGGGTTGGAACACTGAAGCTTTCTTT	CASSTEQGWNTEAFF
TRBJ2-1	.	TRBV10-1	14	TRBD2	TGCGCCAGCAGTGATCCTAGCGGGAGCTATGAGCAGTTCTTC	CASSDPSGSYEQFF
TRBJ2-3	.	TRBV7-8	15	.	TGTGCCAGCAGCTTGGGGGGACTTGTCACAGATACGCAGTATTTT	CASSLGGLVTDTQYF
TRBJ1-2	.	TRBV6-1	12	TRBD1	TGTGCCAGCAGTACGGGACAGTATGGCTACACCTTC	CASSTGQYGYTF
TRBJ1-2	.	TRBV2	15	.	TGTGCCAGCAGTGAATCTTTTCTCAGGGTTCGTAGCTACACCTTC	CASSESFLRVRSYTF
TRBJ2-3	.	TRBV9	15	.	TGTGCCAGCAGCGTAGCTGCGGGAATGACAGATACGCAGTATTTT	CASSVAAGMTDTQYF
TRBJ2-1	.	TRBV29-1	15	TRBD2	TGCAGCGTTGAACCCCAGCGGGGTCAAAACAATGAGCAGTTCTTC	CSVEPQRGQNNEQFF
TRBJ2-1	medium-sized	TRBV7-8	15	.	TGTGCCAGCAGCCTGACTAGAAGGTCCTACAATGAGCAGTTCTTC	CASSLTRRSYNEQFF
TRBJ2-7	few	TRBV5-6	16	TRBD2	TGTGCCAGCAGCACCCTTCTAGCGGGAGGCTCCTACGAGCAGTACTTC	CASSTLLAGGSYEQYF
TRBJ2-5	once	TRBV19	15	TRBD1	TGTGCCAGTAGTATTCGGACAGGGAAACAAGAGACCCAGTACTTC	CASSIRTGKQETQYF
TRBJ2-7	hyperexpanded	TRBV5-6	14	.	TGTGCCAGCAGCTTGGCCGAGGAGGAGTACGAGCAGTACTTC	CASSLAEEEYEQYF
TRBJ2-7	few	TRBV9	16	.	TGTGCCAGCAGCGTATTCGGTTCGGAGGCAGGGGACGAGCAGTACTTC	CASSVFGSEAGDEQYF
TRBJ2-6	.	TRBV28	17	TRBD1	TGTGCCAGCAGTCCCGGGACAGGGGCTTTCGGGGCCAACGTCCTGACTTTC	CASSPGTGAFGANVLTF
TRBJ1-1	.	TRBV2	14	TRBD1	TGTGCCAGCAGAGGGGACAGCGCGTCCACTGAAGCTTTCTTT	CASRGDSASTEAFF
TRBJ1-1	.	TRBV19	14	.	TGTGCCAGTAGTATAGATCCGACCGGCACTGAAGCTTTCTTT	CASSIDPTGTEAFF
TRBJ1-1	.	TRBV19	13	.	TGTGCCAGTAGTACCTCCCGGGGCACTGAAGCTTTCTTT	CASSTSRGTEAFF